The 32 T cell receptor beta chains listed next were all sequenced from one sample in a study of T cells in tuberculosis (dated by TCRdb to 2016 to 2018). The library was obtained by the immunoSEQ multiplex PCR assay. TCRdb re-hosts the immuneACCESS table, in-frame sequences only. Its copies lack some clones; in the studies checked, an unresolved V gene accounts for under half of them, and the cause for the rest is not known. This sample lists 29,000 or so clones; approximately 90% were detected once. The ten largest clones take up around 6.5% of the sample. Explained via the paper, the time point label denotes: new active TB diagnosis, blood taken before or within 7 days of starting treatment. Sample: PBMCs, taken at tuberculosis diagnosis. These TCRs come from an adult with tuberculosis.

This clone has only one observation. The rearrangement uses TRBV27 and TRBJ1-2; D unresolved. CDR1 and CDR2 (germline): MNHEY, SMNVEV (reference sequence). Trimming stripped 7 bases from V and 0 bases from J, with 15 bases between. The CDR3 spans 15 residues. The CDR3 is CASNPSRGSNYGYTF. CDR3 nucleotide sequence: TGTGCCAGCAACCCCAGTCGAGGGTCTAACTATGGCTACACCTTC.

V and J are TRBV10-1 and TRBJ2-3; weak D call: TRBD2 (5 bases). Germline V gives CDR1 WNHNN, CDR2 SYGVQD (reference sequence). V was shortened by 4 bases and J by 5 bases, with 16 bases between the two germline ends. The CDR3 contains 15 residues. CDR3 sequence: CASSGTGIGRDTQYF. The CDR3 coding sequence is TGCGCCAGCAGTGGGACGGGAATTGGGAGAGATACGCAGTATTTT.

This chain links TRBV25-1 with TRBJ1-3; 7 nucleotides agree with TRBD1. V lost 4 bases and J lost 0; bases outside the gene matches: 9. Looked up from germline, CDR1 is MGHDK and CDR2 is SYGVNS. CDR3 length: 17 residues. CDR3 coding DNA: TGTGCCAGCAGTGGATTCGACAGGGCTGTCTCTGGAAACACCATATATTTT. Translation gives CASSGFDRAVSGNTIYF.

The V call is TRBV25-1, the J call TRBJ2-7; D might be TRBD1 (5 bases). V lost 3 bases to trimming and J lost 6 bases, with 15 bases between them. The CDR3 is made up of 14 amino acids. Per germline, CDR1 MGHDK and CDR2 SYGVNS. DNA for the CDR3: TGTGCCAGCAGTGAGACCCTCTCGCAGGGCGAGCAGTACTTC. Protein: CASSETLSQGEQYF.

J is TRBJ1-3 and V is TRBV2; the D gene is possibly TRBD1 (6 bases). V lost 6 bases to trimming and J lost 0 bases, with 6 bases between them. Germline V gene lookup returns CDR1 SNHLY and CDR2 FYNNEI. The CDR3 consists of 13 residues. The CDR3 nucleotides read TGTGCCAGCAGGGACAGCTCTGGAAACACCATATATTTT. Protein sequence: CASRDSSGNTIYF.

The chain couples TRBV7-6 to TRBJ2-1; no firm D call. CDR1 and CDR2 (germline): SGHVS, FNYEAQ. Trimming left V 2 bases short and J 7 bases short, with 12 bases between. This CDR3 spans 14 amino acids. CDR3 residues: CASSLSPGENEQFF. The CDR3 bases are TGTGCCAGCAGCTTATCTCCCGGAGAGAATGAGCAGTTCTTC.

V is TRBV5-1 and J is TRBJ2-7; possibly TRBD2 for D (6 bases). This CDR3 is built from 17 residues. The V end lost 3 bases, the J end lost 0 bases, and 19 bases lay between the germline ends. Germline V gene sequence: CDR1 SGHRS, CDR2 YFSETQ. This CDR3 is CASSSWGGGLNSYEQYF. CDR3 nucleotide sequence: TGCGCCAGCAGCTCATGGGGAGGTGGACTGAACTCCTACGAGCAGTACTTC.

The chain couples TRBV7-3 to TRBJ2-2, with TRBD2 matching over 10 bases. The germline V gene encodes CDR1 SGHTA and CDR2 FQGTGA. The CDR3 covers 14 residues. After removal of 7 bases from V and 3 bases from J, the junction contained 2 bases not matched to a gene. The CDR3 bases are TGTGCCAGCAATAGCGGGGGGTACACCGGGGAGCTGTTTTTT. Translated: CASNSGGYTGELFF.

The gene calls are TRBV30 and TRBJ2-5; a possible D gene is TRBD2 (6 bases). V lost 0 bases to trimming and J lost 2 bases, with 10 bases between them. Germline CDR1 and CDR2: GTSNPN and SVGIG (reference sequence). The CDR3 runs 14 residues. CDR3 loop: CAWSVSSGQETQYF. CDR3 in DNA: TGTGCCTGGAGTGTATCCAGCGGGCAAGAGACCCAGTACTTC. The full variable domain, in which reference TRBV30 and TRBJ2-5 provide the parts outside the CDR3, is SQTIHQWPATLVQPVGSPLSLECTVEGTSNPNLYWYRQAAGRGLQLLFYSVGIGQISSEVPQNLSASRPQDRQFILSSKKLLLSDSGFYLCAWSVSSGQETQYFGPGTRLLVL.

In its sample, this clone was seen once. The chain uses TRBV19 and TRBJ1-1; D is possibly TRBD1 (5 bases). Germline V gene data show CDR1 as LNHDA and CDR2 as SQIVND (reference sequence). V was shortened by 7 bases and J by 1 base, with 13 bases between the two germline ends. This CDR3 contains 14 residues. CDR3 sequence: CASTLGGANTEAFF. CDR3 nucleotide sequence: TGTGCCAGTACCCTAGGTGGGGCGAACACTGAAGCTTTCTTT.

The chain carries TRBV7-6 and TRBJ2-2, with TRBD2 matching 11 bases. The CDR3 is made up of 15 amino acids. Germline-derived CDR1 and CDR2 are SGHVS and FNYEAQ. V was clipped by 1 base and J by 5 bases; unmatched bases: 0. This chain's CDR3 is CASSLVAGGTGELFF. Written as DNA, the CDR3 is TGTGCCAGCAGCTTAGTAGCGGGGGGGACCGGGGAGCTGTTTTTT.

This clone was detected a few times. The CDR3 spells CAISEGGGQTAIYF. For the CDR3, the DNA is TGTGCCATCAGTGAAGGGGGGGGCCAAACGGCCATATATTTT. The rearrangement uses TRBV10-3 and TRBJ1-3, with a possible D match to TRBD1 (6 bases). Trimming took off 3 bases at V and 11 bases at J, with 17 bases between the two ends. The CDR3 extends over 14 amino acids. Germline CDR1 and CDR2: ENHRY and SYGVKD.

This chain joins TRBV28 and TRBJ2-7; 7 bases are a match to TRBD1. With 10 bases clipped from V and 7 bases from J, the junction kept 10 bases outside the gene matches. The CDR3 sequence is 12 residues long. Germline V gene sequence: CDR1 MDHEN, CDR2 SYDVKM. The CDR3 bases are TGTGCCACACGACAGGGTGGTTGGGAGCAGTACTTC. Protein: CATRQGGWEQYF. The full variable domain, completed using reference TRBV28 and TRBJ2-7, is DVKVTQSSRYLVKRTGEKVFLECVQDMDHENMFWYRQDPGLGLRLIYFSYDVKMKEKGDIPEGYSVSREKKERFSLILESASTNQTSMYLCATRQGGWEQYFGPGTRLTVT.

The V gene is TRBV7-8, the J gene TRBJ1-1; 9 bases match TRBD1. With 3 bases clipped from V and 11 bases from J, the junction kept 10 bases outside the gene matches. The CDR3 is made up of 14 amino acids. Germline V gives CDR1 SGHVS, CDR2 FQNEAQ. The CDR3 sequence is CASSLRDRVIWAFF. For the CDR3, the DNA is TGTGCCAGCAGCTTGCGGGACAGGGTAATTTGGGCTTTCTTT.

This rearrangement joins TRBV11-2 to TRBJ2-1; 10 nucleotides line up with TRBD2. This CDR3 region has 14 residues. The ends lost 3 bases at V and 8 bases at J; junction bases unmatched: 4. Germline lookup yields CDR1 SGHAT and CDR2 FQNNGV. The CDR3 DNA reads TGTGCCAGCAGCTTCAGCGGGAGGGCCGATGAGCAGTTCTTC. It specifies CASSFSGRADEQFF.

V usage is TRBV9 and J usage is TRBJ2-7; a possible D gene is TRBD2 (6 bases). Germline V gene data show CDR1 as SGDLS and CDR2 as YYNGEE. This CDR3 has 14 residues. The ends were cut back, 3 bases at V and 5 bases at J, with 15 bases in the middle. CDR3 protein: CASSARDFPNEQYF. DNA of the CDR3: TGTGCCAGCAGCGCCCGGGACTTCCCCAACGAGCAGTACTTC.

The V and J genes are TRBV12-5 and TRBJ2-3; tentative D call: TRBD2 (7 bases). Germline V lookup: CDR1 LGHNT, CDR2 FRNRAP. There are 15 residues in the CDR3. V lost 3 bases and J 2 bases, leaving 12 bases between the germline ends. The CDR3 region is CASGFWGGITDTQYF. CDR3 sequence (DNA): TGTGCTAGTGGTTTTTGGGGGGGCATCACAGATACGCAGTATTTT.

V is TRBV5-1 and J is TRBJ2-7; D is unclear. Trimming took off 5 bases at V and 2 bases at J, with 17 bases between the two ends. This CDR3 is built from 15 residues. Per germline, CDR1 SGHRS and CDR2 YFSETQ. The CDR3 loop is CASSRLPVIAYEQYF. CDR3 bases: TGCGCCAGCAGTAGATTACCGGTAATCGCCTACGAGCAGTACTTC.

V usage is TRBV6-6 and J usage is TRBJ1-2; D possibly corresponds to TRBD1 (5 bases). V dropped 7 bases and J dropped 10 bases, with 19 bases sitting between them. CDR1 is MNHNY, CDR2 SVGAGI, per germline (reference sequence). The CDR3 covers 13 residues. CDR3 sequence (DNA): TGTGCCAGCACCTATAACCGGGGGTTTGCCTACACCTTC. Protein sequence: CASTYNRGFAYTF.

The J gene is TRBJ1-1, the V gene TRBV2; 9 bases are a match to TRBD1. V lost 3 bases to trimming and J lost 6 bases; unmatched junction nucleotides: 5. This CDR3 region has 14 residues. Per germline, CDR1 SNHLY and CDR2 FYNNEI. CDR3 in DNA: TGTGCCAGCAGTGAGGGGGACAGGGACCCTGAAGCTTTCTTT. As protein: CASSEGDRDPEAFF.

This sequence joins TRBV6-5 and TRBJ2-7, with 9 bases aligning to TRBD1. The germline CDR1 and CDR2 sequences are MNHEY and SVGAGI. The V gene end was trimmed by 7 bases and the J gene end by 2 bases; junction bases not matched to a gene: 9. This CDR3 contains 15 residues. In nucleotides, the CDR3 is TGTGCCAGCATGAACCGGGACAGGGCGACCTACGAGCAGTACTTC. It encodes CASMNRDRATYEQYF.

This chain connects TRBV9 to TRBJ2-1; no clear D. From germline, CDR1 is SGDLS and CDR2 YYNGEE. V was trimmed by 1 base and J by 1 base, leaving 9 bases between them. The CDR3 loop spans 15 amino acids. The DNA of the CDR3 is TGTGCCAGCAGCGTATCGGCTAGTTCCTACAATGAGCAGTTCTTC. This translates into CASSVSASSYNEQFF.

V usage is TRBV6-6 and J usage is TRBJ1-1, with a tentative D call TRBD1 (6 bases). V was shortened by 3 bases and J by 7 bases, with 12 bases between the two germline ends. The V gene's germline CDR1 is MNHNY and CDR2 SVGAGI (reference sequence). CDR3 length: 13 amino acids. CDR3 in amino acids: CASSYDRSREAFF. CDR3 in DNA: TGTGCCAGCAGTTATGACAGGTCCCGTGAAGCTTTCTTT.

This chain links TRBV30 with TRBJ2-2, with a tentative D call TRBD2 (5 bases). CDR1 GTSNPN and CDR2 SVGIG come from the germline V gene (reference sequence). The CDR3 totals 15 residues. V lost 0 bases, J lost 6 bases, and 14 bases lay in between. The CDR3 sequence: CAWSVVATNAGELFF. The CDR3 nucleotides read TGTGCCTGGAGTGTCGTAGCGACAAATGCCGGGGAGCTGTTTTTT.

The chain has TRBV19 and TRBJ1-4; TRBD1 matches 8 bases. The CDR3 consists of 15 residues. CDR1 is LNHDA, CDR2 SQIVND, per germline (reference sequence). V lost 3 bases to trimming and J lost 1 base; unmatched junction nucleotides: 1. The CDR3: CASSMDRVTNEKLFF. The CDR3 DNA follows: TGTGCCAGTAGTATGGACAGGGTAACTAATGAAAAACTGTTTTTT.

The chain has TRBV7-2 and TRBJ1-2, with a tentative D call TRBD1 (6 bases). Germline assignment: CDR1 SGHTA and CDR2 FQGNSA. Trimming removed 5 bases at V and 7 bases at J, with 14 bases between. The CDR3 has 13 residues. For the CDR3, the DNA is TGTGCCAGCAGCACTCGGGGGGCGGCTGGCTACACCTTC. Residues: CASSTRGAAGYTF.

This chain's CDR3 is CASSLIPKGPGANVLTF. The CDR3 region has the DNA TGTGCCAGCAGCCTTATCCCGAAGGGGCCTGGGGCCAACGTCCTGACTTTC. V and J are TRBV28 and TRBJ2-6, with a weak D call TRBD1 (5 bases). The V gene lost 6 bases and the J gene lost 2 bases, with 17 bases spanning the gap. Germline V gene sequence: CDR1 MDHEN, CDR2 SYDVKM. CDR3 length: 17 amino acids.

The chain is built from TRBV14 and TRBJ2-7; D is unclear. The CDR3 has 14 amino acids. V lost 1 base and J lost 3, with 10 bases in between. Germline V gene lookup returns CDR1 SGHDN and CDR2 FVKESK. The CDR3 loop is CASSQVAVLYEQYF. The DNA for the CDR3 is TGTGCCAGCAGCCAAGTTGCGGTGCTCTACGAGCAGTACTTC.

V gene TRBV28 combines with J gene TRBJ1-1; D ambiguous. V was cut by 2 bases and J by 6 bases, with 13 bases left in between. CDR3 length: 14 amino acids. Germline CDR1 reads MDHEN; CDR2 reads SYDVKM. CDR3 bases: TGTGCCAGCAGTTTACCCGACGGGAGGGCTGAAGCTTTCTTT. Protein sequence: CASSLPDGRAEAFF.

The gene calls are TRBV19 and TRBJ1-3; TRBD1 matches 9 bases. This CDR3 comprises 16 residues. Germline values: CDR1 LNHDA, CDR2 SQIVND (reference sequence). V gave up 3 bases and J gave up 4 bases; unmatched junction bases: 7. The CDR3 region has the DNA TGTGCCAGTAGTATGCCCGGGACAGGGCGCGGAAACACCATATATTTT. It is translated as CASSMPGTGRGNTIYF.

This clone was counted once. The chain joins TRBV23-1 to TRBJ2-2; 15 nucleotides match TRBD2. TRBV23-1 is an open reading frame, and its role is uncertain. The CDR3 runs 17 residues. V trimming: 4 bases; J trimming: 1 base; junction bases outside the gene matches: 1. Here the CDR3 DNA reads TGCGCCAGCAGTCCGGGACTAGCGGGGGGGAACACCGGGGAGCTGTTTTTT. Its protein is CASSPGLAGGNTGELFF.

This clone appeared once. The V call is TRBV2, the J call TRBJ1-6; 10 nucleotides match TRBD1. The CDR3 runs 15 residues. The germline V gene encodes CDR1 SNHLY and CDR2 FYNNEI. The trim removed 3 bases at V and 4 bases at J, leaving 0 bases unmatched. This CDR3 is CASSEDRGYNSPLHF. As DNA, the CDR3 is TGTGCCAGCAGTGAGGACAGGGGGTATAATTCACCCCTCCACTTT.